The 28 T cell receptor beta chains reported below all come from one sample, sequenced in a study of OX40 agonist ivuxolimab in advanced cancers. Sequencing was performed with immunoSEQ multiplex PCR; in TCRdb, only in-frame clones are kept and a portion is missing. The data contain approximately 69,000 clones, around four fifths of them singletons. Sequences were derived from CD4+ or CD8+ T cells sorted from blood, sampled in a trial of the OX40 agonist ivuxolimab. These receptors came from an adult with an advanced solid tumor such as melanoma, head and neck, liver or kidney cancer.

This chain connects TRBV7-9 to TRBJ1-6; TRBD1 might be the D (6 bases). CDR3 size: 15 residues. V was shortened by 1 base and J by 2 bases, with 6 bases between the two germline ends. The germline CDR1 and CDR2 sequences are SEHNR and FQNEAQ (reference sequence). This CDR3 reads CASSLDRAYNSPLHF. The CDR3 coding sequence is TGTGCCAGCAGCTTAGACAGGGCCTATAATTCACCCCTCCACTTT.

This chain connects TRBV5-8 to TRBJ2-2; TRBD1 matches at 7 bases. The V gene end was trimmed by 6 bases and the J gene end by 7 bases; junction bases not matched to a gene: 21. CDR3 length: 18 amino acids. Germline CDR1 and CDR2: SGHTS and YDEGEE. CDR3 sequence: CASIVPTGRLAYGGELFF. In DNA, the CDR3 is TGTGCCAGCATCGTCCCGACAGGGCGGCTAGCATACGGCGGGGAGCTGTTTTTT.

The chain uses TRBV7-2 and TRBJ2-7; a possible D gene is TRBD1 (5 bases). Germline assignment: CDR1 SGHTA and CDR2 FQGNSA. This CDR3 comprises 12 residues. V was pared by 6 bases and J by 4 bases, with 10 bases between. The CDR3 is CASSPDRYEQYF. CDR3 nucleotide sequence: TGTGCCAGCAGTCCCGACAGATACGAGCAGTACTTC.

This clone came up once. The chain combines TRBV18 with TRBJ1-5, with TRBD1 as a possible D gene (5 bases). Germline-derived CDR1 and CDR2 are KGHSH and LQKENI. The CDR3 has 15 residues. The V end lost 3 bases, the J end lost 1 base, and 10 bases lay between the germline ends. The CDR3 loop is CASSPLGDSNQPQHF. DNA of the CDR3: TGTGCCAGCTCACCGTTAGGGGACAGCAATCAGCCCCAGCATTTT.

The gene calls are TRBV2 and TRBJ2-3; tentatively, D is TRBD2 (6 bases). The CDR3 runs to 13 residues. Trimming took 5 bases from V and 4 from J, leaving 10 bases between them. The V gene's germline CDR1 is SNHLY and CDR2 FYNNEI. CDR3 protein: CASSYRGSDTQYF. Written as DNA, the CDR3 is TGTGCCAGCAGTTACCGGGGGTCAGATACGCAGTATTTT. Full variable domain (remainder filled in from reference TRBV2 and TRBJ2-3): EPEVTQTPSHQVTQMGQEVILRCVPISNHLYFYWYRQILGQKVEFLVSFYNNEISEKSEIFDDQFSVERPDGSNFTLKIRSTKLEDSAMYFCASSYRGSDTQYFGPGTRLTVL.

V and J are TRBV7-8 and TRBJ2-5; D gene uncertain. This CDR3 has 14 amino acids. The V gene lost 2 bases and the J gene lost 5 bases, with 12 bases spanning the gap. From germline, CDR1 is SGHVS and CDR2 FQNEAQ. The CDR3 loop is CASSLNELSETQYF. The CDR3 DNA is TGTGCCAGCAGCTTAAATGAGTTATCGGAGACCCAGTACTTC.

The genes are TRBV5-4 and TRBJ2-7; 7 bases are a match to TRBD2. V lost 4 bases, J lost 1 base, and 5 bases stayed unmatched. Germline values: CDR1 SGHNT, CDR2 YYREEE (reference sequence). CDR3 size: 14 residues. For the CDR3, the DNA is TGTGCCAGCAGCGGCAGGGAGGGGTCCTACGAGCAGTACTTC. This translates into CASSGREGSYEQYF.

The genes are TRBV5-1 and TRBJ2-5; maybe TRBD1 (6 bases). With 4 bases removed from V and 4 bases from J, the gap between germline ends came to 11 bases. Germline CDR1 SGHRS, CDR2 YFSETQ. The CDR3 runs 13 residues. CDR3 coding DNA: TGCGCCAGCAGCCCTGGACAGCGAGAGACCCAGTACTTC. Protein product: CASSPGQRETQYF.

DNA for the CDR3: TGTGCCAGCAGCCCCGGGAAAACGACTGGGGAGCTGTTTTTT. Translating it yields CASSPGKTTGELFF. The chain couples TRBV11-3 to TRBJ2-2, with D possibly matching TRBD2 (5 bases). Germline V gives CDR1 SGHNT, CDR2 YENEEA. The V gene lost 5 bases and the J gene lost 8 bases, with 15 bases spanning the gap. CDR3 size: 14 residues.

The V gene is TRBV7-9, the J gene TRBJ2-5; D perhaps matches TRBD2 (5 bases). The CDR3 length is 15 residues. V was pared by 2 bases and J by 1 base, with 11 bases between. Germline CDR1 and CDR2: SEHNR and FQNEAQ (reference sequence). This CDR3 reads CASSLKKGGQETQYF. CDR3 DNA: TGTGCCAGCAGCTTAAAGAAAGGAGGCCAAGAGACCCAGTACTTC.

Comment on this clone: Other DNA sequences in the sample encode the same CDR3. V usage is TRBV5-1 and J usage is TRBJ1-1; possible D gene TRBD1, 5 bases. V lost 3 bases and J lost 1, with 7 bases in between. Germline values: CDR1 SGHRS, CDR2 YFSETQ. This CDR3 spans 13 amino acids. CDR3 DNA sequence: TGCGCCAGCAGCTCCCAGGGGAACACTGAAGCTTTCTTT. Translating gives CASSSQGNTEAFF.

The chain links TRBV29-1 to TRBJ1-4; no reliable D call. V shed 3 bases and J shed 3 bases, with 8 bases lying between them. The CDR3 is 13 residues long. In germline, CDR1 is SQVTM, CDR2 ANQGSEA. The DNA of the CDR3 is TGCAGCGTTGAGGAGCAGTCTAATGAAAAACTGTTTTTT. Translating gives CSVEEQSNEKLFF.

The V and J genes are TRBV2 and TRBJ1-5, with no clear D. Trimming stripped 2 bases from V and 4 bases from J, with 9 bases between. The CDR3 extends over 14 amino acids. Germline loops: CDR1 SNHLY, CDR2 FYNNEI. The CDR3 loop reads CASSESSRNQPQHF. As DNA, the CDR3 is TGTGCCAGCAGTGAAAGCTCCCGGAATCAGCCCCAGCATTTT. The variable domain in full, completed from reference TRBV2 and TRBJ1-5, reads EPEVTQTPSHQVTQMGQEVILRCVPISNHLYFYWYRQILGQKVEFLVSFYNNEISEKSEIFDDQFSVERPDGSNFTLKIRSTKLEDSAMYFCASSESSRNQPQHFGDGTRLSIL.

The chain recombines TRBV5-1 with TRBJ2-7; 10 bases are shared with TRBD2. This CDR3 spans 15 amino acids. Unmatched junction bases numbered 6, after V lost 4 bases and J lost 2 bases. Germline V CDR1 and CDR2: SGHRS, YFSETQ. The CDR3: CASSPSGSPAYEQYF. The CDR3 region has the DNA TGCGCCAGCAGCCCTAGCGGGAGCCCGGCCTACGAGCAGTACTTC.

V is TRBV5-1 and J is TRBJ1-2; maybe TRBD1 (5 bases). Germline CDR1 and CDR2: SGHRS and YFSETQ. The CDR3 sequence is 21 residues long. The germline V and J ends were trimmed by 4 bases and 4 bases, with 35 bases remaining between them. The CDR3 nucleotides read TGCGCCAGCAGCGCAGACAGTCCGGGACGCCGGACCAGTCCATTCTCCTATGGCTACACCTTC. This codes for CASSADSPGRRTSPFSYGYTF.

This chain uses TRBV7-6 with TRBJ2-3; 10 bases are a match to TRBD2. The CDR3 runs to 16 residues. Germline lookup yields CDR1 SGHVS and CDR2 FNYEAQ. After removal of 5 bases from V and 5 bases from J, the junction contained 10 bases not matched to a gene. The CDR3 sequence: CASSRLSGRALDTQYF. CDR3 DNA sequence: TGTGCCAGCAGCCGTTTGAGCGGGAGGGCCCTAGATACGCAGTATTTT.

The chain joins TRBV27 to TRBJ2-3, with 8 bases identical to TRBD1. This CDR3 region has 16 residues. V lost 3 bases to trimming and J lost 2 bases; unmatched junction nucleotides: 7. Germline V CDR1 and CDR2: MNHEY, SMNVEV (reference sequence). CDR3 in DNA: TGTGCCAGCAGTTTTAGCTGGACAGGGAACACAGATACGCAGTATTTT. Amino acids: CASSFSWTGNTDTQYF.

The chain uses TRBV6-6 and TRBJ2-7; TRBD2 might be the D (5 bases). The CDR3 sequence is 14 residues long. Germline lookup yields CDR1 MNHNY and CDR2 SVGAGI (reference sequence). The V end was cut by 7 bases, the J end by 1 base, with 14 bases between. The CDR3 coding sequence is TGTGCCAGCACCCGGACTGATCAATCCTACGAGCAGTACTTC. Protein product: CASTRTDQSYEQYF.

V and J are TRBV29-1 and TRBJ1-2; 9 bases agree with TRBD1. CDR3 size: 15 residues. Germline V CDR1 and CDR2: SQVTM, ANQGSEA. CDR3 sequence (DNA): TGCAACGTGAACTTACCGGGACAGGGTAGCTATGGCTACACCTTC. Its translation is CNVNLPGQGSYGYTF.

The J gene is TRBJ2-7, the V gene TRBV25-1; D may be TRBD1 or TRBD2 (5 bases each). CDR3 length: 11 residues. CDR1 is MGHDK and CDR2 is SYGVNS in the germline V gene. V was clipped by 4 bases and J by 10 bases, with 11 bases between them. DNA of the CDR3: TGTGCCAGCAGTGGGTCCCGGGACCAGTACTTC. Protein product: CASSGSRDQYF.

A few counts support this clone. The chain couples TRBV5-5 to TRBJ2-6; maybe TRBD1 (6 bases). The germline CDR1 and CDR2 sequences are SGHKS and YYEKEE (reference sequence). V was cut by 4 bases and J by 0 bases, with 14 bases left in between. There are 17 residues in the CDR3. The CDR3 sequence is CASSVTGTSSGANVLTF. The CDR3 region has the DNA TGTGCCAGCAGCGTGACCGGGACAAGCTCTGGGGCCAACGTCCTGACTTTC.

The chain combines TRBV5-1 with TRBJ1-2, with a possible D match to TRBD1 (6 bases). V lost 0 bases, J lost 8 bases, and 14 bases lay in between. CDR3 length equals 14 residues. Germline V gene lookup returns CDR1 SGHRS and CDR2 YFSETQ. CDR3 region: CASSLGPGTQGYTF. The CDR3 DNA reads TGCGCCAGCAGCTTGGGCCCCGGGACACAAGGCTACACCTTC.

The rearrangement links TRBV7-2 to TRBJ1-5, with D possibly TRBD1 on 6 matching bases. Per the germline V gene, CDR1 is SGHTA and CDR2 is FQGNSA. This CDR3 has 16 amino acids. V lost 1 base and J lost 3, with 13 bases in between. The CDR3, as DNA: TGTGCCAGCAGCTTAGGTGGGGGCAACGTCAATCAGCCCCAGCATTTT. It codes for CASSLGGGNVNQPQHF.

Points on this clone: Within the sample, other DNA sequences also encode this same CDR3. This chain links TRBV2 with TRBJ1-3; D call uncertain. V lost 0 bases and J 5 bases, leaving 2 bases between the germline ends. This CDR3 has 12 residues. Germline V gene data show CDR1 as SNHLY and CDR2 as FYNNEI. CDR3 amino acids: CASSEARNTIYF. CDR3 DNA sequence: TGTGCCAGCAGTGAAGCAAGAAACACCATATATTTT.

The rearrangement joins TRBV7-2 to TRBJ2-7; perhaps TRBD2 as D (6 bases). Germline CDR1 reads SGHTA; CDR2 reads FQGNSA. This CDR3 comprises 16 residues. Trimming stripped 3 bases from V and 0 bases from J, with 15 bases between. CDR3 sequence: CASSLGGLRSSYEQYF. The CDR3 DNA reads as TGTGCCAGCAGCTTGGGGGGACTGCGGAGCTCCTACGAGCAGTACTTC.

This sequence joins TRBV9 and TRBJ1-1, with 7 bases aligning to TRBD1. The CDR3 has 15 residues. The germline V gene encodes CDR1 SGDLS and CDR2 YYNGEE. The V segment lost 4 bases and the J segment 4 bases; nucleotides outside the gene matches: 10. The DNA of the CDR3 is TGTGCCAGCAGCCTACAAGGGGGCGCGGTCACTGAAGCTTTCTTT. Translating it yields CASSLQGGAVTEAFF.

This clone has more than one count but fewer than ten. The chain joins TRBV25-1 to TRBJ1-2; D not certain. The CDR3 contains 12 residues. Per the germline V gene, CDR1 is MGHDK and CDR2 is SYGVNS. Trimming shortened V by 2 bases and J by 8 bases, and 9 bases separated the two germline ends. CDR3 residues: CASSEMGWGYTF. CDR3 nucleotides: TGTGCCAGCAGTGAAATGGGATGGGGCTACACCTTC.

The chain links TRBV28 to TRBJ1-1; a weak D match, TRBD1 (5 bases). Germline values: CDR1 MDHEN, CDR2 SYDVKM. The CDR3 is 14 amino acids. With 11 bases removed from V and 0 bases from J, the gap between germline ends came to 16 bases. The CDR3 sequence: CALGHGGVNTEAFF. In DNA form, the CDR3 reads TGTGCCCTAGGACACGGGGGGGTGAACACTGAAGCTTTCTTT. Complete variable domain (other parts from reference TRBV28 and TRBJ1-1): DVKVTQSSRYLVKRTGEKVFLECVQDMDHENMFWYRQDPGLGLRLIYFSYDVKMKEKGDIPEGYSVSREKKERFSLILESASTNQTSMYLCALGHGGVNTEAFFGQGTRLTVV.